The source of this T cell receptor (beta chain) is a study of blood T cells in healthy people across ages. Concerning this clonotype itself: What it binds is not known.

Study-level points and caveats: With age, beta diversity per million T cells declined roughly linearly, significantly by 30 to 40.

A J-beta primer mix and a sample-barcoded 5' primer were used in a second PCR of roughly 6 to 12 cycles. The authors tagged each cDNA molecule using a template-switch adaptor with 12 random nucleotides. Using its own MiXCR run on the 5' RACE reads, TCRdb lists one record per CDR3 protein. Of 1 million or so distinct CDR3 sequences in the sample, 35% to 50% were seen once. J lost 2 bases, V lost 0 bases, and 14 bases had no gene match. In germline, CDR1 is SGHDT, CDR2 YYEEEE. The CDR3 runs 19 residues. V gene TRBV5-6 combines with J gene TRBJ2-1, with 7 bases identical to TRBD2. This clonotype originated in a woman in her sixties in good health. The sequenced sample was blood. The CDR3 region has the DNA TGTGCCAGCAGCTTGGATCCTAGCGGAGGGATGGGTACCTACAATGAGCAGTTCTTC. Its translation is CASSLDPSGGMGTYNEQFF. The variable domain in full, completed from reference TRBV5-6 and TRBJ2-1, reads DAGVTQSPTHLIKTRGQQVTLRCSPKSGHDTVSWYQQALGQGPQFIFQYYEEEERQRGNFPDRFSGHQFPNYSSELNVNALLLGDSALYLCASSLDPSGGMGTYNEQFFGPGTRLTVL.